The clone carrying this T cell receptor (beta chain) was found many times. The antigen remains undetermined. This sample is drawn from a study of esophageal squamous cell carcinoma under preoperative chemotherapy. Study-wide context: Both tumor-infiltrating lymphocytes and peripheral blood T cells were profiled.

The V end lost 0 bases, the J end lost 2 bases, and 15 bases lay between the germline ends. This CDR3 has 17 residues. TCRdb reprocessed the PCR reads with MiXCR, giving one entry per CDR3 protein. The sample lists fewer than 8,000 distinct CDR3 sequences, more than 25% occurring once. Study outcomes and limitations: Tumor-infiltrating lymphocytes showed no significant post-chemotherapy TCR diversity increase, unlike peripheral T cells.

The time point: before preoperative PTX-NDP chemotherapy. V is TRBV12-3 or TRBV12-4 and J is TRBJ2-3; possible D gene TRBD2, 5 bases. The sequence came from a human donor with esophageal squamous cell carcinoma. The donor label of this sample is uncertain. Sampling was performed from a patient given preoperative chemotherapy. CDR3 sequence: CASSLAFGGLNTDTQYF. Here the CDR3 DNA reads TGTGCCAGCAGTTTAGCGTTCGGAGGACTCAACACAGATACGCAGTATTTT.